This T cell receptor (beta chain) was captured by sequencing in a study of blood T cell repertoires in COVID-19. Study-level information: PBMCs, B-cell-depleted T cells, or T cells were the source of the cDNA or gDNA that made up the material.

The germline V gene encodes CDR1 SNHLY and CDR2 FYNNEI. The V segment lost 10 bases and the J segment 10 bases; nucleotides outside the gene matches: 13. The CDR3 runs to 13 residues. The assay was immunoSEQ multiplex PCR, and TCRdb's table has in-frame clones only and misses some. The repertoire holds fewer than 70,000 clones, with less than 90% as singletons. The receptor's source is a man aged 50-60 years with active COVID-19. The rearrangement links TRBV2 to TRBJ1-5, with TRBD1 identical over 7 bases. The specimen sequenced was peripheral blood. CDR3 region: CATSGTAIQPQHF. The CDR3 DNA follows: TGTGCCACCTCCGGGACAGCGATCCAACCCCAGCATTTT. Complete variable domain (other parts from reference TRBV2 and TRBJ1-5): EPEVTQTPSHQVTQMGQEVILRCVPISNHLYFYWYRQILGQKVEFLVSFYNNEISEKSEIFDDQFSVERPDGSNFTLKIRSTKLEDSAMYFCATSGTAIQPQHFGDGTRLSIL.